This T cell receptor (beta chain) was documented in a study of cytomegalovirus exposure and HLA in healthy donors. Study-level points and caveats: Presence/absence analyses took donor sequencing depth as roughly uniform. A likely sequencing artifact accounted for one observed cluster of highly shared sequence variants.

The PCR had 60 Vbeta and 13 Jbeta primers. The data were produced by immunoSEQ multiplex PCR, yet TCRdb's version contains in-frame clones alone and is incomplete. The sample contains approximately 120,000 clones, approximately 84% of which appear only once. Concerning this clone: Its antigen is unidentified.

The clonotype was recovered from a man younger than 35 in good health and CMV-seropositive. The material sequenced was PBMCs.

The CDR3 sequence: CASSKHKGQGKDEQYF. CDR3 in DNA: TGTGCCAGTAGTAAACACAAAGGACAGGGGAAGGACGAGCAGTACTTC. The genes are TRBV19 and TRBJ2-7; TRBD1 agrees at 9 bases. The V gene's germline CDR1 is LNHDA and CDR2 SQIVND (reference sequence). The length of the CDR3 is 16 residues. The junction had 12 bases not matched to a gene; V was cut back by 4 bases and J by 5 bases.